These 19 T cell receptor beta chains were sequenced from one sample in a study of T cells in Graves' hyperthyroidism and ophthalmopathy. Amplification of TCR beta CDR3 regions used RNA as the template. The HTBI set primed first-round TCR CDR3 RT-PCR. TCRdb ran MiXCR on the multiplex PCR reads and lists one entry per CDR3 protein. The table has under 400,000 distinct CDR3 sequences, approximately 13% seen once; the top ten hold around 10%. The sample consisted of blood. The receptors originated from a woman in her fifties or sixties with Graves' hyperthyroidism.

The chain has TRBV12-3 or TRBV12-4 and TRBJ2-7; 10 bases map to TRBD1. There are 14 residues in the CDR3. V shed 5 bases and J 4 bases; nucleotides not matched to a gene: 5. Here the CDR3 reads CASSIGQGGYEQYF. The CDR3 nucleotides are TGTGCCAGCAGTATAGGACAGGGGGGGTACGAGCAGTACTTC.

This clonotype was recorded at least ten times. The chain joins TRBV12-3 or TRBV12-4 to TRBJ2-3; 9 positions match TRBD2. Trimming removed 3 bases from V and 0 bases from J; junction bases left unmatched: 7. The CDR3 sequence is 17 residues long. DNA for the CDR3: TGTGCCAGCAGTTTGCGGGGGACTAGCCTTAGCACAGATACGCAGTATTTT. Its translation: CASSLRGTSLSTDTQYF.

This clonotype was picked up a small number of times. The chain couples TRBV10-3 to TRBJ2-2; 7 bases match TRBD2. The CDR3 consists of 13 residues. The germline gives CDR1 ENHRY, CDR2 SYGVKD. The trim removed 11 bases at V and 7 bases at J, leaving 10 bases unmatched. The CDR3 DNA reads TGTGCCGCTGCCGGGACTACGGACGGGGAGCTGTTTTTT. It encodes CAAAGTTDGELFF.

This clonotype has a count of ten or more. The chain uses TRBV12-5 and TRBJ1-5; a possible D gene is TRBD1 (5 bases). The CDR3 is 13 residues long. Germline assignment: CDR1 LGHNT and CDR2 FRNRAP. The V gene lost 1 base and the J gene lost 6 bases, with 7 bases spanning the gap. CDR3 sequence reads: CASGLAGTQPQHF. As DNA, the CDR3 is TGTGCTAGTGGTTTGGCGGGGACTCAGCCCCAGCATTTT. Supplemented by reference TRBV12-5 and TRBJ1-5, the full variable domain reads DARVTQTPRHKVTEMGQEVTMRCQPILGHNTVFWYRQTMMQGLELLAYFRNRAPLDDSGMPKDRFSAEMPDATLATLKIQPSEPRDSAVYFCASGLAGTQPQHFGDGTRLSIL.

The table lists this clonotype with many counts. The chain employs TRBV7-9 and TRBJ1-6, with 7 bases lining up with TRBD1. Losses at the gene ends were 5 bases for V and 2 bases for J; bases not matched to a gene: 9. This CDR3 has 17 amino acids. CDR1 and CDR2 from the germline V gene are SEHNR and FQNEAQ (reference sequence). The CDR3 loop is CASSPARGGPYNSPLHF. The DNA for the CDR3 is TGTGCCAGCAGCCCCGCTCGAGGGGGCCCCTATAATTCACCCCTCCACTTT.

This clonotype appeared a few times. The CDR3 DNA sequence: TGTGCCAGCAGTTACGTCGTGGGACCTTACGAGCAGTACTTC. It encodes CASSYVVGPYEQYF. The chain recombines TRBV6-5 with TRBJ2-7; D may be TRBD1 or TRBD2 (5 bases each). Deletions cut 2 bases from V and 4 bases from J, with 12 bases between. The CDR3 loop spans 14 amino acids. Germline CDR1 reads MNHEY; CDR2 reads SVGAGI.

The sample holds many counts of this clonotype. V usage is TRBV20-1 and J usage is TRBJ2-5, with D perhaps given as TRBD1 or TRBD2 (5 bases each). The CDR3 is made up of 11 amino acids. The V gene's germline CDR1 is DFQATT and CDR2 SNEGSKA (reference sequence). V was clipped by 5 bases and J by 4 bases, with 8 bases between them. CDR3 in amino acids: CSAGTPETQYF. In DNA, the CDR3 is TGCAGTGCTGGGACCCCAGAGACCCAGTACTTC.

This chain links TRBV12-3 or TRBV12-4 with TRBJ1-1; 8 bases map to TRBD1. The ends lost 5 bases at V and 1 base at J; junction bases unmatched: 6. The CDR3 sequence is 15 residues long. The CDR3 region has the DNA TGTGCCAGCAGTACAGGGGGGCCCAGGAACACTGAAGCTTTCTTT. Its protein product is CASSTGGPRNTEAFF.

This clonotype has at least ten counts. The chain carries TRBV12-3 or TRBV12-4 and TRBJ1-6; TRBD1 is a possible D gene (5 bases). CDR3 size: 13 residues. Trimming stripped 8 bases from V and 6 bases from J, with 11 bases between. CDR3 amino acids: CASGGTVNSPLHF. The CDR3 nucleotides read TGTGCCAGCGGAGGGACCGTTAATTCACCCCTCCACTTT.

This clonotype occurred many times. V is TRBV6-1 and J is TRBJ1-3; TRBD1 might be the D (5 bases). Trimming took off 8 bases at V and 0 bases at J, with 11 bases between the two ends. CDR3 length equals 14 residues. Looked up from germline, CDR1 is MNHNS and CDR2 is SASEGT. In DNA, the CDR3 is TGTGCCAGCGAGACAGCGTTCTCTGGAAACACCATATATTTT. It specifies CASETAFSGNTIYF.

At least ten counts were recorded for this clonotype. This rearrangement joins TRBV6-1 to TRBJ1-1, with D perhaps matching TRBD1 (5 bases). This CDR3 is 13 amino acids long. The germline CDR1 and CDR2 sequences are MNHNS and SASEGT. V lost 6 bases and J 5 bases, leaving 13 bases between the germline ends. CDR3 loop: CASRSLRETEAFF. In DNA form, the CDR3 reads TGTGCCAGCAGATCCCTCAGGGAGACTGAAGCTTTCTTT.

The chain combines TRBV18 with TRBJ2-1; D gene ambiguous. This CDR3 is 16 amino acids long. The V end lost 0 bases, the J end lost 8 bases, and 17 bases lay between the germline ends. CDR1 and CDR2 (germline): KGHSH, LQKENI. The CDR3 protein is CASSPPGSLRSDEQFF. The CDR3 DNA reads TGTGCCAGCTCACCACCGGGGTCACTCAGGAGTGATGAGCAGTTCTTC.

This clonotype turned up a few times. The rearrangement joins TRBV3-1 to TRBJ2-7, with a possible D match to TRBD2 (6 bases). This CDR3 has 16 amino acids. With 3 bases removed from V and 6 bases from J, the gap between germline ends came to 21 bases. Germline loops: CDR1 LGHDT, CDR2 YNNKEL (reference sequence). In DNA form, the CDR3 reads TGTGCCAGCAGCCAGGGTAGCGGAGAGGGCCGGGTCGAGCAGTACTTC. It codes for CASSQGSGEGRVEQYF.

At least ten counts were recorded for this clonotype. The chain is built from TRBV30 and TRBJ1-2, with 10 nucleotides matching TRBD1. After removal of 1 base from V and 8 bases from J, the junction contained 7 bases not matched to a gene. The germline V gene encodes CDR1 GTSNPN and CDR2 SVGIG (reference sequence). The CDR3 spans 14 residues. The CDR3 nucleotides read TGTGCCTGGAGTGACCTGACAGGGGGCAAGGGCTACACCTTC. Its protein is CAWSDLTGGKGYTF.

This clonotype was counted ten times or more. The chain uses TRBV5-6 and TRBJ1-2, with D tentatively TRBD1 (5 bases). This CDR3 comprises 15 residues. V lost 4 bases and J 4 bases, leaving 17 bases between the germline ends. CDR1 and CDR2 (germline): SGHDT, YYEEEE. This CDR3 is CASSPWGGVPYGYTF. Here the CDR3 DNA reads TGTGCCAGCAGCCCCTGGGGGGGGGTACCCTATGGCTACACCTTC.

This clonotype was seen more than once but under ten times. This chain connects TRBV11-3 to TRBJ2-7; 14 bases are shared with TRBD2. The CDR3 length is 19 residues. After removal of 5 bases from V and 3 bases from J, the junction contained 15 bases not matched to a gene. Per the germline V gene, CDR1 is SGHNT and CDR2 is YENEEA. DNA of the CDR3: TGTGCCAGCAGCCCGAAGGGACCGGGGACTAGCGGGGGACTCTACGAGCAGTACTTC. Translation: CASSPKGPGTSGGLYEQYF.

This clonotype was seen repeatedly, ten times or more. The genes are TRBV4-1 and TRBJ2-6; 7 nucleotides match TRBD2. Per the germline V gene, CDR1 is MGHRA and CDR2 is YSYEKL. V trimming: 4 bases; J trimming: 3 bases; junction bases outside the gene matches: 3. The CDR3 is 15 amino acids. DNA of the CDR3: TGCGCCAGCAGCCCGGCGGGAGATGGGGCCAACGTCCTGACTTTC. Amino acid sequence: CASSPAGDGANVLTF.

This clonotype was counted a single time. This rearrangement joins TRBV6-1 to TRBJ2-3, with a possible D match to TRBD2 (6 bases). Germline lookup yields CDR1 MNHNS and CDR2 SASEGT. V was cut by 0 bases and J by 10 bases, with 11 bases left in between. This CDR3 spans 13 amino acids. CDR3: CASSEARGIPQYF. In nucleotides, the CDR3 is TGTGCCAGCAGTGAAGCGCGGGGAATCCCGCAGTATTTT.

In its sample, this clonotype was seen many times. This chain uses TRBV13 with TRBJ2-7; 11 bases match TRBD2. Losses at the gene ends were 7 bases for V and 2 bases for J; bases not matched to a gene: 4. This CDR3 spans 14 amino acids. Germline V gene lookup returns CDR1 PRHDT and CDR2 FYEKMQ (reference sequence). CDR3 loop: CASMISGRAYEQYF. CDR3 DNA: TGTGCCAGCATGATTAGCGGGAGGGCCTACGAGCAGTACTTC.